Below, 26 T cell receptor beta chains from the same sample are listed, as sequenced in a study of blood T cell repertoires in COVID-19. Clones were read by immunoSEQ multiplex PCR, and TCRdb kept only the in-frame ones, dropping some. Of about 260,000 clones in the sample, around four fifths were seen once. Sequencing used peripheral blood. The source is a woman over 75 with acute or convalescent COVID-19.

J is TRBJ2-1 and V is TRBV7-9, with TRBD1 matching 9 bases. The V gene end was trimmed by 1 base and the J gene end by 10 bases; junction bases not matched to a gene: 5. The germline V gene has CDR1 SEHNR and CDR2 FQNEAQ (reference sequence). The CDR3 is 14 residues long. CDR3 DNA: TGTGCCAGCAGCTTAGGACAGGGGGAGGGAGAGCAGTTCTTC. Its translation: CASSLGQGEGEQFF.

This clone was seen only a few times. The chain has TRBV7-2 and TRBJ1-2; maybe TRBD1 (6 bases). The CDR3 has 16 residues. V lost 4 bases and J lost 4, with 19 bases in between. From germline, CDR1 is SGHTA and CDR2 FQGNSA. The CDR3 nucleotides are TGTGCCAGCAGCTCCTACGCGGAAACAGGGACCTATGGCTACACCTTC. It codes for CASSSYAETGTYGYTF.

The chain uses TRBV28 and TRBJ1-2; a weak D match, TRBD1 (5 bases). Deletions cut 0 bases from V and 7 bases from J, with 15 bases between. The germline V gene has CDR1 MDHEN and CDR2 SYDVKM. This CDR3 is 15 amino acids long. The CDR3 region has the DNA TGTGCCAGCAGTTTATGGTCCGTCCTAAGGGGTGGCTACACCTTC. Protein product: CASSLWSVLRGGYTF.

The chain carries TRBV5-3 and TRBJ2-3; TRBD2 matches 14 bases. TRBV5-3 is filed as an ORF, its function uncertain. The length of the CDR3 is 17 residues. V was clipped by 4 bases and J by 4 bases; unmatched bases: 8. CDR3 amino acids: CARSPRLAGGCADTQYF. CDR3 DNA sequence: TGTGCCAGAAGCCCGAGACTAGCGGGGGGGTGTGCAGATACGCAGTATTTT.

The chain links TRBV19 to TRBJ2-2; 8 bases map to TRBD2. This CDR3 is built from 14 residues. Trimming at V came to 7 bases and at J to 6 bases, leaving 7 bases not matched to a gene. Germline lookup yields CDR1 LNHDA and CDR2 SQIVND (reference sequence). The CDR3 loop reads CASTPGLGPGELFF. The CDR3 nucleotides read TGTGCCAGTACTCCGGGACTAGGGCCCGGGGAGCTGTTTTTT.

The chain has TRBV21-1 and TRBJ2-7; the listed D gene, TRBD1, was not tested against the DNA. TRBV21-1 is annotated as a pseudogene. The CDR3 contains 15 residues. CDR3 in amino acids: CASSPEDSPTYEQYF. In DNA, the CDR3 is TGTGCCAGCAGCCCGGAGGACAGTCCGACCTACGAGCAGTACTTC.

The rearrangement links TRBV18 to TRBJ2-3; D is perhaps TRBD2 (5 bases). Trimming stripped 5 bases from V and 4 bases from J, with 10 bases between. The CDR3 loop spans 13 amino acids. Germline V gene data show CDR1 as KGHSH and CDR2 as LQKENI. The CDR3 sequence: CASSWRVADTQYF. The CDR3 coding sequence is TGTGCCAGCTCATGGCGGGTGGCAGATACGCAGTATTTT.

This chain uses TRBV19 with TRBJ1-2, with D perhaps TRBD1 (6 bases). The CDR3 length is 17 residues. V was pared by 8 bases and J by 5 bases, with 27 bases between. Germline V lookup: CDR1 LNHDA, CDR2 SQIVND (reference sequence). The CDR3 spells CASAYFSGARKEYGYTF. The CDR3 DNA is TGTGCCAGTGCTTATTTTTCAGGGGCCAGAAAGGAATATGGCTACACCTTC.

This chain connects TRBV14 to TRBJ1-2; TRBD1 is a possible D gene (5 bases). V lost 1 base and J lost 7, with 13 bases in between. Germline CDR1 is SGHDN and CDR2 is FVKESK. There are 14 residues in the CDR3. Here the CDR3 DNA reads TGTGCCAGCAGCCAAGTGGGCGGGGCGGGTGGCTACACCTTC. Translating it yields CASSQVGGAGGYTF.

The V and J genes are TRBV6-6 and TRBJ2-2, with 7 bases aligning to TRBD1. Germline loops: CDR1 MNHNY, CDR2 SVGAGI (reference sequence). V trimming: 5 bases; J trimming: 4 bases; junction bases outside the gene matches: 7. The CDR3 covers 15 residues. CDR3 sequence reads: CASSHGQVTTGELFF. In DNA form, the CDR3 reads TGTGCCAGCAGTCACGGACAGGTGACCACCGGGGAGCTGTTTTTT.

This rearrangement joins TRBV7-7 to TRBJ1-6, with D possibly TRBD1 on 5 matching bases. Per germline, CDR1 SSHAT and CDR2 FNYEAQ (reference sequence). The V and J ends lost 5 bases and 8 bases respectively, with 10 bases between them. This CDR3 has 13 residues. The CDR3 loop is CASSPGGDSPLHF. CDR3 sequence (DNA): TGTGCCAGCAGCCCGGGAGGGGATTCACCCCTCCACTTT.

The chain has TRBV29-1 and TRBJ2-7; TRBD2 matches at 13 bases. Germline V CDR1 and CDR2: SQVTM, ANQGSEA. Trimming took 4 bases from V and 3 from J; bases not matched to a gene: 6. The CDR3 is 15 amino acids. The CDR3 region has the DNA TGCAGCGTTGCTACCGGGACTAGCGGGAACTACGAGCAGTACTTC. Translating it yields CSVATGTSGNYEQYF.

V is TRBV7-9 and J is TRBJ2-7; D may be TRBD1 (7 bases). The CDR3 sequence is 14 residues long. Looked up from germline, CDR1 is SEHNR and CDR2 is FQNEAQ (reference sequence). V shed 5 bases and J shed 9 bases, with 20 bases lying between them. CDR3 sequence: CASSQGGWLPWQYF. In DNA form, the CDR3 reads TGTGCCAGCAGCCAGGGGGGTTGGTTGCCTTGGCAGTACTTC. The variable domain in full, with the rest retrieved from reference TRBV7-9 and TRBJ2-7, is DTGVSQNPRHKITKRGQNVTFRCDPISEHNRLYWYRQTLGQGPEFLTYFQNEAQLEKSRLLSDRFSAERPKGSFSTLEIQRTEQGDSAMYLCASSQGGWLPWQYFGPGTRLTVT.

The CDR3 region has the DNA TGCGCCAGCAGCCAAGTTGGGGGAGCTAGGGGGCCTCGATACAATGAGCAGTTCTTC. This sequence encodes CASSQVGGARGPRYNEQFF. The gene calls are TRBV4-1 and TRBJ2-1, with 7 nucleotides matching TRBD1. The CDR3 spans 19 residues. Germline assignment: CDR1 MGHRA and CDR2 YSYEKL. The V gene end was trimmed by 1 base and the J gene end by 4 bases; junction bases not matched to a gene: 16.

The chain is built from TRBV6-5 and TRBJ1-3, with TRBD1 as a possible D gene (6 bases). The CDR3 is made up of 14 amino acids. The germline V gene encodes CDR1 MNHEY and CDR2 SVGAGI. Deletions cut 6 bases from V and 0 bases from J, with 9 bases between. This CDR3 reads CASSRDNSGNTIYF. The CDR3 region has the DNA TGTGCCAGCAGCCGGGACAACTCTGGAAACACCATATATTTT.

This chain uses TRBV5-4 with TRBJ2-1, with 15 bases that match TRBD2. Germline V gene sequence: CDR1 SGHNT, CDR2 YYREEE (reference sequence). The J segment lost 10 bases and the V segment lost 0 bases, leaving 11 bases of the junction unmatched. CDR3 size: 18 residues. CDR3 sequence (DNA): TGTGCCAGCAGCTTGGTGGGACTAGCGGGGGGCCCTTTGGGGGAGCAGTTCTTC. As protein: CASSLVGLAGGPLGEQFF.

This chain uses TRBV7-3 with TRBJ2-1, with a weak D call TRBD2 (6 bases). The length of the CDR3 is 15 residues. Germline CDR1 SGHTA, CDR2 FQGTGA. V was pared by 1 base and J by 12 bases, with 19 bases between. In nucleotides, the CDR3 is TGTGCCAGCAGCTTAAATGGGCGGGAAGTGGAAGGGCAGTTCTTC. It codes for CASSLNGREVEGQFF.

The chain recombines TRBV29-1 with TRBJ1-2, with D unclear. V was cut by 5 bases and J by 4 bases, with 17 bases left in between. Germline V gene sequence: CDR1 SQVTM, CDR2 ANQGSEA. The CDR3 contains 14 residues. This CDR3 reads CSVPKDGQLYGYTF. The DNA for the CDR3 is TGCAGCGTTCCTAAGGATGGGCAACTCTATGGCTACACCTTC.

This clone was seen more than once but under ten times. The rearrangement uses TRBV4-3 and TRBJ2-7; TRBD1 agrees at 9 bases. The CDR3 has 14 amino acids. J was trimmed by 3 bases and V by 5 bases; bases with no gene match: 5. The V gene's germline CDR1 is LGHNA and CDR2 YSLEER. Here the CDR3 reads CASSSRTGDYEQYF. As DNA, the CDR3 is TGCGCCAGCAGCTCCCGGACAGGGGACTACGAGCAGTACTTC.

The CDR3, as DNA: TGTGCCAGCAGTTTCCTATCCCTCGGCAGGGGGCAATCCGGGGAGCTGTTTTTT. Protein: CASSFLSLGRGQSGELFF. The chain recombines TRBV28 with TRBJ2-2, with 8 bases aligning to TRBD1. Germline-derived CDR1 and CDR2 are MDHEN and SYDVKM. The CDR3 loop spans 18 amino acids. Trimming took 3 bases from V and 6 from J; bases not matched to a gene: 15.

The CDR3 is CASTRSRDTEAFF. DNA of the CDR3: TGTGCCAGCACCCGATCACGGGACACTGAAGCTTTCTTT. This chain joins TRBV2 and TRBJ1-1; D unresolved. The CDR3 runs 13 residues. The germline V gene encodes CDR1 SNHLY and CDR2 FYNNEI. V lost 7 bases to trimming and J lost 3 bases, with 12 bases between them.

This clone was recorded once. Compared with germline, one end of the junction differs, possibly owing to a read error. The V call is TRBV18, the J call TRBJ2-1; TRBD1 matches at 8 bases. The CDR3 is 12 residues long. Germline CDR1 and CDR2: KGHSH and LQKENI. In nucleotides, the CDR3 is TGTGCCAGCTCCCCAGTGGACAGGGAGCGGTTCTTC. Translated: CASSPVDRERFF.

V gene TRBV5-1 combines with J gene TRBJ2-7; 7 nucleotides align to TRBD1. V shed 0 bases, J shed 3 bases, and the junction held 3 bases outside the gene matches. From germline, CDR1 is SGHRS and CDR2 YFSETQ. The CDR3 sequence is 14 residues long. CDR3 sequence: CASSLGGDSYEQYF. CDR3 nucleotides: TGCGCCAGCAGCTTGGGAGGGGACAGCTACGAGCAGTACTTC.

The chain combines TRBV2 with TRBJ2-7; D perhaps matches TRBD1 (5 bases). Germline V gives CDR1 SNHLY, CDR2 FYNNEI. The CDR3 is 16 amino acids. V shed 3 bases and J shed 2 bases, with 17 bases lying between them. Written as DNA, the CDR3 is TGTGCCAGCAGTGATCAGGGCCCTTTTTTTACCTACGAGCAGTACTTC. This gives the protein CASSDQGPFFTYEQYF.

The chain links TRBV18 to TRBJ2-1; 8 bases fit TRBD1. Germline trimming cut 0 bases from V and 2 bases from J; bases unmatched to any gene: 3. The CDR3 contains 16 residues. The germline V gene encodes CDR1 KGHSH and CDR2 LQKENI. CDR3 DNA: TGTGCCAGCTCACCACCTGGGACAGGTACCTACAATGAGCAGTTCTTC. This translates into CASSPPGTGTYNEQFF.

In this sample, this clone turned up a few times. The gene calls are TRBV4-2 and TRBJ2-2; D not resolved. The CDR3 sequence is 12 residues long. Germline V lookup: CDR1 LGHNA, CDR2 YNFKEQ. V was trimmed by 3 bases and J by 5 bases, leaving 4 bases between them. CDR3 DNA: TGTGCCAGCAGCCAGAGTACCGGGGAGCTGTTTTTT. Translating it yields CASSQSTGELFF.